The T cell receptor beta chain described here comes from a study of blood T cell repertoires in COVID-19. In the authors' methods: By means of reference gene primer amplification, nucleated cell counts were estimated. Clones were sequenced by immunoSEQ multiplex PCR, and TCRdb holds only the in-frame ones, with some missing. D and trimming were read from the DNA, whereas the V and J calls and clone size are those reported in that table. The sample yields more than 250,000 clones, around 85% seen once. This TCR derives from a woman in her thirties who had recovered from COVID-19. The sequenced material came from peripheral blood.

The CDR3, as DNA: TGTGCCAGCAGTTTATTAGACAGGGACAGCTACGAGCAGTACTTC. Translated: CASSLLDRDSYEQYF. The chain carries TRBV28 and TRBJ2-7; 7 bases line up with TRBD1. Germline lookup yields CDR1 MDHEN and CDR2 SYDVKM. The J segment lost 3 bases and the V segment lost 1 base, leaving 6 bases of the junction unmatched. The length of the CDR3 is 15 residues.